Following are 26 T cell receptor beta chains from one sample sequenced in a study of shared clonotypes between healthy human individuals. The protocol was immunoSEQ multiplex PCR, while the TCRdb copy is restricted to in-frame clones and leaves out a portion. The repertoire holds some 2 million clones, with 95% as singletons. Sequenced input: naive CD4+ T cells sorted from blood. Subset in this sample: CD45RA+ positively selected. The receptors stem from a man aged 18 to 29 in good health.

This sequence joins TRBV27 and TRBJ1-4, with TRBD1 as a possible D gene (6 bases). The germline gives CDR1 MNHEY, CDR2 SMNVEV (reference sequence). Trimming stripped 9 bases from V and 0 bases from J, with 14 bases between. CDR3 length: 15 amino acids. The CDR3 DNA follows: TGTGCCAGTCGAGTTAGACAGGCAACTAATGAAAAACTGTTTTTT. Translation gives CASRVRQATNEKLFF. The full variable domain, rest sourced from reference TRBV27 and TRBJ1-4, is EAQVTQNPRYLITVTGKKLTVTCSQNMNHEYMSWYRQDPGLGLRQIYYSMNVEVTDKGDVPEGYKVSRKEKRNFPLILESPSPNQTSLYFCASRVRQATNEKLFFGSGTQLSVL.

This clone has a single count. The chain combines TRBV2 with TRBJ2-5; 8 bases are shared with TRBD1. Trimming cost V 7 bases and J 5 bases; bases outside gene matches: 9. The CDR3 has 14 residues. CDR1 and CDR2 from the germline V gene are SNHLY and FYNNEI. CDR3 residues: CASTAETGVETQYF. The DNA for the CDR3 is TGTGCCAGCACAGCGGAGACAGGGGTGGAGACCCAGTACTTC.

The chain has TRBV5-8 and TRBJ2-1; no firm D call. Trimming left V 3 bases short and J 7 bases short, with 20 bases between. From germline, CDR1 is SGHTS and CDR2 YDEGEE. This CDR3 contains 16 residues. The CDR3 bases are TGTGCCAGCAGCTCCACTATCCTCCCTTTCTCTAATGAGCAGTTCTTC. Its protein is CASSSTILPFSNEQFF. The variable domain in full, completed from reference TRBV5-8 and TRBJ2-1, reads EAGVTQSPTHLIKTRGQQATLRCSPISGHTSVYWYQQALGLGLQFLLWYDEGEERNRGNFPPRFSGRQFPNYSSELNVNALELEDSALYLCASSSTILPFSNEQFFGPGTRLTVL.

V is TRBV30 and J is TRBJ2-2; TRBD2 matches 7 bases. This CDR3 is 14 amino acids long. Germline V lookup: CDR1 GTSNPN, CDR2 SVGIG (reference sequence). Trimming took 4 bases from V and 0 from J; bases not matched to a gene: 2. CDR3 DNA sequence: TGTGCCTGGACACGGGGGGCGAACACCGGGGAGCTGTTTTTT. It codes for CAWTRGANTGELFF.

This chain joins TRBV30 and TRBJ2-3; the D gene is possibly TRBD2 (6 bases). The CDR3 is 13 amino acids. The germline gives CDR1 GTSNPN, CDR2 SVGIG (reference sequence). This CDR3 is CGLSAGPRDTQYF. DNA for the CDR3: TGTGGACTTTCGGCGGGGCCCCGGGATACGCAGTATTTT.

This chain links TRBV11-2 with TRBJ2-7, with D perhaps TRBD1 (5 bases). Germline-derived CDR1 and CDR2 are SGHAT and FQNNGV. The ends were cut back, 5 bases at V and 6 bases at J, with 17 bases in the middle. The CDR3 covers 14 residues. CDR3 sequence reads: CASSGQGPTSEQYF. CDR3 DNA: TGTGCCAGCAGCGGACAAGGACCGACCTCCGAGCAGTACTTC.

The chain has TRBV5-1 and TRBJ2-7; TRBD2 aligns across 11 bases. From germline, CDR1 is SGHRS and CDR2 YFSETQ. The CDR3 length is 16 residues. V dropped 4 bases and J dropped 1; count of bases not matched to a gene: 7. CDR3 sequence (DNA): TGCGCCAGCAGCACGACCGGGACTAGCGGATCCTACGAGCAGTACTTC. Translation: CASSTTGTSGSYEQYF.

The rearrangement links TRBV19 to TRBJ1-2, with D unclear. Looked up from germline, CDR1 is LNHDA and CDR2 is SQIVND (reference sequence). Between the trimmed V and J ends, which lost 6 bases and 5 bases, there was a span of 16 bases. The CDR3 runs to 14 residues. As DNA, the CDR3 is TGTGCCAGTAGCCCTTTGGACTCCCGTTATGGCTACACCTTC. Protein: CASSPLDSRYGYTF.

Comment on this clone: Other DNA sequences of this sample code for an identical CDR3. V gene TRBV5-1 combines with J gene TRBJ1-1; tentative D call: TRBD1 (5 bases). The CDR3 loop spans 15 amino acids. The ends were cut back, 3 bases at V and 0 bases at J, with 12 bases in the middle. Germline V gene data show CDR1 as SGHRS and CDR2 as YFSETQ. The CDR3 loop is CASSSAGTVNTEAFF. CDR3 DNA sequence: TGCGCCAGCAGCTCGGCCGGGACGGTGAACACTGAAGCTTTCTTT.

Points on this clone: Other DNA sequences within the sample encode an identical CDR3. The chain employs TRBV5-1 and TRBJ2-3; the match to TRBD2 covers 10 bases. The germline CDR1 and CDR2 sequences are SGHRS and YFSETQ. The junction had 3 bases not matched to a gene; V was cut back by 1 base and J by 4 bases. CDR3 size: 15 residues. The DNA of the CDR3 is TGCGCCAGCAGCTTGCGTCTAGCGGGAGCAGATACGCAGTATTTT. It codes for CASSLRLAGADTQYF.

V usage is TRBV5-1 and J usage is TRBJ2-3; perhaps D is TRBD1 or TRBD2 (5 bases each). Germline values: CDR1 SGHRS, CDR2 YFSETQ. V shed 3 bases and J shed 8 bases, with 16 bases lying between them. The CDR3 sequence is 14 residues long. The CDR3 here is CASSSAQAGGTQYF. The CDR3 DNA reads as TGCGCCAGCAGCTCGGCACAGGCCGGAGGTACGCAGTATTTT.

This clone was counted only a few times. Other DNA sequences in this sample translate to the same CDR3. The chain carries TRBV5-6 and TRBJ2-3; D not resolved. The CDR3 has 13 residues. Germline loops: CDR1 SGHDT, CDR2 YYEEEE. V lost 0 bases and J 1 base, leaving 3 bases between the germline ends. In DNA, the CDR3 is TGTGCCAGCAGCTTGGCCGGCACAGATACGCAGTATTTT. Amino acids: CASSLAGTDTQYF.

The chain is built from TRBV27 and TRBJ2-2, with 8 bases that match TRBD2. The CDR3 sequence is 18 residues long. The trim removed 1 base at V and 10 bases at J, leaving 17 bases unmatched. Germline V gene sequence: CDR1 MNHEY, CDR2 SMNVEV (reference sequence). The DNA for the CDR3 is TGTGCCAGCAGTTTATGGGGTGTCGGGGGGGCGTCTGTCAAGGAGCTGTTTTTT. Encoded protein: CASSLWGVGGASVKELFF.

This sequence joins TRBV6-5 and TRBJ1-1; D unclear. CDR1 is MNHEY, CDR2 SVGAGI, per germline. The CDR3 contains 15 residues. The germline V and J ends were trimmed by 0 bases and 0 bases, with 8 bases remaining between them. CDR3 sequence: CASSYSWGVNTEAFF. In DNA form, the CDR3 reads TGTGCCAGCAGTTACTCGTGGGGAGTGAACACTGAAGCTTTCTTT.

The rearrangement uses TRBV5-4 and TRBJ2-3; 9 bases align to TRBD1. CDR3 length: 18 amino acids. The germline CDR1 and CDR2 sequences are SGHNT and YYREEE (reference sequence). The junction had 8 bases not matched to a gene; V was cut back by 0 bases and J by 0 bases. In DNA, the CDR3 is TGTGCCAGCAGCTTGGGACAGGGGGGGACCTCTAGCACAGATACGCAGTATTTT. Protein product: CASSLGQGGTSSTDTQYF.

The chain uses TRBV10-3 and TRBJ2-7; D remains ambiguous. Germline V gene data show CDR1 as ENHRY and CDR2 as SYGVKD. This CDR3 comprises 14 residues. V was clipped by 7 bases and J by 1 base, with 14 bases between them. DNA of the CDR3: TGTGCCATCAAAATAGCTGCTGATTCCTACGAGCAGTACTTC. This gives the protein CAIKIAADSYEQYF.

With respect to this clone: The identical CDR3 is also encoded by other nucleotide sequences in the sample. This chain links TRBV6-5 with TRBJ1-1, with D possibly being TRBD1 (6 bases). The germline V gene encodes CDR1 MNHEY and CDR2 SVGAGI. The CDR3 has 12 residues. The V end lost 3 bases, the J end lost 6 bases, and 8 bases lay between the germline ends. The CDR3 loop is CASSYRGSEAFF. The DNA for the CDR3 is TGTGCCAGCAGTTATAGGGGGTCTGAAGCTTTCTTT.

This chain links TRBV19 with TRBJ1-1, with TRBD1 matching over 7 bases. After removal of 1 base from V and 4 bases from J, the junction contained 9 bases not matched to a gene. In germline, CDR1 is LNHDA, CDR2 SQIVND (reference sequence). This CDR3 is built from 16 residues. In nucleotides, the CDR3 is TGTGCCAGTAGTATAGTTCAAGGGCAGGGGGTCACTGAAGCTTTCTTT. This gives the protein CASSIVQGQGVTEAFF. Full variable domain (rest looked up from reference TRBV19 and TRBJ1-1): DGGITQSPKYLFRKEGQNVTLSCEQNLNHDAMYWYRQDPGQGLRLIYYSQIVNDFQKGDIAEGYSVSREKKESFPLTVTSAQKNPTAFYLCASSIVQGQGVTEAFFGQGTRLTVV.

This rearrangement joins TRBV5-1 to TRBJ2-1; unclear D gene. The CDR3 sequence is 15 residues long. The V and J ends lost 0 bases and 2 bases respectively, with 9 bases between them. The germline gives CDR1 SGHRS, CDR2 YFSETQ. In nucleotides, the CDR3 is TGCGCCAGCAGCTTGGCCCCGGAAACCTACAATGAGCAGTTCTTC. This sequence encodes CASSLAPETYNEQFF.

The V and J genes are TRBV5-1 and TRBJ1-4; 10 positions match TRBD1. There are 14 residues in the CDR3. Trimming cost V 3 bases and J 8 bases; bases outside gene matches: 4. From germline, CDR1 is SGHRS and CDR2 YFSETQ. The chain's CDR3 is CASSSDRGQEKLFF. The CDR3 nucleotides are TGCGCCAGCAGCTCCGACAGGGGGCAGGAAAAACTGTTTTTT.

The rearrangement joins TRBV9 to TRBJ1-2; D is possibly TRBD1 (6 bases). CDR1 is SGDLS, CDR2 YYNGEE, per germline. Trimming cost V 4 bases and J 7 bases, with 23 bases left between them. The length of the CDR3 is 16 residues. The DNA of the CDR3 is TGTGCCAGCAGCCCCCACGGGGGGCTAGATGTAAGTGGCTACACCTTC. It yields the protein CASSPHGGLDVSGYTF.

The V and J genes are TRBV7-6 and TRBJ2-2; the D gene is possibly TRBD1 (6 bases). This CDR3 is 21 amino acids long. Germline V gene lookup returns CDR1 SGHVS and CDR2 FNYEAQ. Trimming left V 0 bases short and J 3 bases short, with 26 bases between. In nucleotides, the CDR3 is TGTGCCAGCAGCTTAGCGTCACCTCATCCCGGGACAAGTTGGTACACCGGGGAGCTGTTTTTT. It is translated as CASSLASPHPGTSWYTGELFF. Combining the CDR3 with reference TRBV7-6 and TRBJ2-2 gives the whole variable domain GAGVSQSPRYKVTKRGQDVALRCDPISGHVSLYWYRQALGQGPEFLTYFNYEAQQDKSGLPNDRFSAERPEGSISTLTIQRTEQRDSAMYRCASSLASPHPGTSWYTGELFFGEGSRLTVL.

Concerning this clone itself: This same CDR3 is encoded by further DNA sequences in the sample. This rearrangement joins TRBV25-1 to TRBJ1-1; no firm D call. The germline CDR1 and CDR2 sequences are MGHDK and SYGVNS. V lost 7 bases to trimming and J lost 1 base, with 7 bases between them. CDR3 length: 12 amino acids. CDR3: CASTLGNTEAFF. The CDR3 DNA follows: TGTGCCAGCACCCTGGGGAACACTGAAGCTTTCTTT.

As concerns this clone: At the DNA level, this CDR3 is encoded by other sequences in the same sample as well. This rearrangement joins TRBV6-5 to TRBJ1-5; 8 positions agree with TRBD1. V was pared by 2 bases and J by 2 bases, with 2 bases of the junction left unmatched. This CDR3 is built from 15 residues. Germline CDR1 reads MNHEY; CDR2 reads SVGAGI. DNA for the CDR3: TGTGCCAGCAGTTACAACAGGGGGGGCAATCAGCCCCAGCATTTT. As protein: CASSYNRGGNQPQHF.

The DNA for the CDR3 is TGTGCCATCAGGCCGACAGGGCCTACCGGGGAGCTGTTTTTT. This translates into CAIRPTGPTGELFF. The J gene is TRBJ2-2, the V gene TRBV10-3; TRBD1 matches 7 bases. V dropped 6 bases and J dropped 5; count of bases not matched to a gene: 6. The germline gives CDR1 ENHRY, CDR2 SYGVKD. This CDR3 comprises 14 residues.

The rearrangement links TRBV6-1 to TRBJ2-7, with TRBD1 as a possible D gene (6 bases). This CDR3 spans 14 amino acids. Germline loops: CDR1 MNHNS, CDR2 SASEGT. V lost 0 bases, J lost 7 bases, and 13 bases lay in between. CDR3 nucleotide sequence: TGTGCCAGCAGTGAAGCGCTTCAGAGGGGGGAGCAGTACTTC. It is translated as CASSEALQRGEQYF.